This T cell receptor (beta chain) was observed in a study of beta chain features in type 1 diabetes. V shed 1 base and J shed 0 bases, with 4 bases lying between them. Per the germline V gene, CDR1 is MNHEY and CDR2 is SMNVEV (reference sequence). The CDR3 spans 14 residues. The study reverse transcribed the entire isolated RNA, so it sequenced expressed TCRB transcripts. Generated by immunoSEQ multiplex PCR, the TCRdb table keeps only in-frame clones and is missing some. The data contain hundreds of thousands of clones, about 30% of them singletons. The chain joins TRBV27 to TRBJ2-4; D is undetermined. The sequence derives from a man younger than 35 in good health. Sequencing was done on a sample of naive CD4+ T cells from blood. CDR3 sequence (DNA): TGTGCCAGCAGTTTATTGGGAGCCAAAAACATTCAGTACTTC. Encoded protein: CASSLLGAKNIQYF.